One T cell receptor beta chain is described in this entry. From germline, CDR1 is SQVTM and CDR2 ANQGSEA. CDR3 length: 16 residues. The ends lost 5 bases at V and 2 bases at J; junction bases unmatched: 9. The assay was immunoSEQ multiplex PCR, and TCRdb's table has in-frame clones only and misses some. The sample has 45,000 to 65,000 clones; 85% to 95% are singletons. The data belong to a study of T cell changes during pregnancy in multiple sclerosis. The sequence derives from a female donor with multiple sclerosis, enrolled in a pregnancy study. Sequenced material: CD4+ T cells from peripheral blood mononuclear cells, taken in the second trimester of pregnancy. The V call is TRBV29-1, the J call TRBJ2-3; TRBD2 aligns across 11 bases. The CDR3 DNA is TGCAGCGTTAGGGCTAGCGGGGGGCACCTCACAGATACGCAGTATTTT. This encodes CSVRASGGHLTDTQYF.